These 11 T cell receptor beta chains were sequenced from one sample in a study of T-cell reconstitution after alpha-beta-depleted transplantation in children. Library preparation (for TCRbeta) was performed with unique molecular identifiers. TCRdb used MiXCR to reprocess the PCR reads, holding one entry per CDR3 protein. The sample lists 450,000 to 600,000 distinct CDR3 sequences; more than 9% were seen once. The source material was PBMCs, sampled before TCRalphabeta/CD19-depleted stem cell transplant. The receptor source for this set is a child aged 2 to 15 with inherited bone marrow failure, due to receive a stem cell transplant.

This clonotype occurred a few times. The chain uses TRBV18 and TRBJ2-2, with TRBD2 as a possible D gene (5 bases). The CDR3 is 15 residues long. The germline V gene encodes CDR1 KGHSH and CDR2 LQKENI. V shed 7 bases and J shed 4 bases, with 16 bases lying between them. This CDR3 reads CASYYGPAGTGELFF. The CDR3 coding sequence is TGTGCCAGCTATTACGGGCCCGCGGGCACCGGGGAGCTGTTTTTT.

This clonotype was found many times. This chain uses TRBV9 with TRBJ1-2, with TRBD1 matching 8 bases. The CDR3 spans 14 residues. Germline CDR1 is SGDLS and CDR2 is YYNGEE. Germline trimming cut 4 bases from V and 5 bases from J; bases unmatched to any gene: 7. The CDR3 DNA reads as TGTGCCAGCAGCCTCGGGACAGGCTTGTATGGCTACACCTTC. Protein product: CASSLGTGLYGYTF. Complete variable domain (other parts from reference TRBV9 and TRBJ1-2): DSGVTQTPKHLITATGQRVTLRCSPRSGDLSVYWYQQSLDQGLQFLIQYYNGEERAKGNILERFSAQQFPDLHSELNLSSLELGDSALYFCASSLGTGLYGYTFGSGTRLTVV.

The V call is TRBV20-1, the J call TRBJ2-6; D not certain. V lost 0 bases to trimming and J lost 0 bases, with 6 bases between them. The CDR3 is made up of 15 amino acids. Germline V lookup: CDR1 DFQATT, CDR2 SNEGSKA (reference sequence). The DNA of the CDR3 is TGCAGTGCTAGAGATTTGGTCTCTGGGGCCAACGTCCTGACTTTC. Its translation is CSARDLVSGANVLTF.

This clonotype was seen a handful of times. The chain carries TRBV5-4 and TRBJ2-7; 12 positions match TRBD2. The CDR3 sequence is 15 residues long. The J segment lost 2 bases and the V segment lost 4 bases, leaving 4 bases of the junction unmatched. Germline V gene lookup returns CDR1 SGHNT and CDR2 YYREEE (reference sequence). The CDR3 sequence is CASSVTSGRAYEQYF. CDR3 nucleotides: TGTGCCAGCAGCGTGACTAGCGGGAGAGCCTACGAGCAGTACTTC.

As to this clonotype: A much larger clone differs from this one at a single base, so this may be a read error. The chain carries TRBV4-3 and TRBJ2-7; D not certain. This CDR3 is built from 14 residues. Germline values: CDR1 LGHNA, CDR2 YSLEER. The CDR3: CASSQHGETYDQYF. CDR3 DNA: TGCGCCAGCAGCCAACACGGTGAGACCTACGACCAGTACTTC.

The chain combines TRBV7-9 with TRBJ2-3, with 12 bases that match TRBD1. V was pared by 4 bases and J by 4 bases, with 9 bases of the junction left unmatched. Germline CDR1 SEHNR, CDR2 FQNEAQ (reference sequence). The CDR3 runs 17 residues. CDR3 bases: TGTGCCAGCAGCTATGGGACAGGGGGCGTGGGCCCAGATACGCAGTATTTT. It translates to CASSYGTGGVGPDTQYF.

This clonotype has a count of ten or more. The V call is TRBV7-2, the J call TRBJ2-1; no reliable D call. CDR1 and CDR2 (germline): SGHTA, FQGNSA. The CDR3 runs to 16 residues. Trimming took 1 base from V and 6 from J, leaving 16 bases between them. The CDR3 loop reads CASSLDPLPEINEQFF. The DNA for the CDR3 is TGTGCCAGCAGCTTAGATCCACTTCCAGAGATCAATGAGCAGTTCTTC.

This sequence joins TRBV27 and TRBJ2-5; D might be TRBD2 (6 bases). In germline, CDR1 is MNHEY, CDR2 SMNVEV (reference sequence). Trimming shortened V by 6 bases and J by 5 bases, and 16 bases separated the two germline ends. The CDR3 contains 14 residues. The CDR3 nucleotides read TGTGCCAGCAGCCCTCATCGGGGAGGTGAGACCCAGTACTTC. It translates to CASSPHRGGETQYF.

In its sample, this clonotype was seen many times. The J gene is TRBJ1-3, the V gene TRBV29-1, with D perhaps matching TRBD1 (6 bases). CDR3 length: 14 residues. CDR1 is SQVTM and CDR2 is ANQGSEA in the germline V gene. With 4 bases removed from V and 4 bases from J, the gap between germline ends came to 14 bases. Here the CDR3 DNA reads TGCAGCGTTGCAGTAGACAGGACCGGAAACACCATATATTTT. Protein: CSVAVDRTGNTIYF.

This clonotype showed up just once. This sequence may be a read error, since a much larger clone differs from it by one base. J is TRBJ2-2 and V is TRBV3-1; D is ambiguous. The V gene lost 4 bases and the J gene lost 4 bases, with 10 bases spanning the gap. This CDR3 has 14 residues. Germline CDR1 and CDR2: LGHDT and YNNKEL (reference sequence). CDR3: CASSLTPATGELFF. In nucleotides, the CDR3 is TGTGCCAGCAGCCTGACGCCGGCCACCGGGGAGCTGTTTTTT.

This clonotype came up many times. The gene calls are TRBV28 and TRBJ2-1; 11 bases are shared with TRBD2. The CDR3 is made up of 16 amino acids. Germline CDR1 MDHEN, CDR2 SYDVKM. Trimming at V came to 6 bases and at J to 9 bases, leaving 13 bases not matched to a gene. The CDR3 DNA sequence: TGTGCCAGCAGCCACCCACTAGCGGGAGTTAGTAGTGAGCAGTTCTTC. Its protein is CASSHPLAGVSSEQFF.